This T cell receptor (beta chain) originates from a study of tumor-infiltrating lymphocytes in oesophageal squamous cell carcinoma. TCRdb used MiXCR to reprocess the PCR reads, holding one entry per CDR3 protein. The sample has approximately 19,000 distinct CDR3 sequences, over 40% seen once. This CDR3 region has 14 residues. CDR1 is KGHDR, CDR2 SFDVKD, per germline. Trimming took 6 bases from V and 4 from J; bases not matched to a gene: 6. This clonotype was counted ten times or more. Material: normal esophageal tissue next to the tumor. The TCR originated in a female donor with esophageal squamous cell carcinoma. This sequence joins TRBV24-1 and TRBJ1-2; 8 bases match TRBD1. The CDR3 spells CATSSGQASYGYTF. In DNA, the CDR3 is TGTGCCACCAGTTCGGGACAGGCCTCCTATGGCTACACCTTC.